This record looks at one TCR beta chain sequence and its context. What it recognizes is unknown. These data originate in a study of T cell repertoires in cytomegalovirus infection. Overall study: CMV epitopes used comprised recently identified HLA-C-restricted ones and well-studied HLA-B-restricted ones.

The study's findings and limits: Clonotype analysis showed dominance of the ex vivo response by HLA-C-restricted CMV-specific TCR beta clonotypes. Identification of carriers of CMV plus the relevant HLA was performed using cumulative public TCR beta family frequency.

There are 13 residues in the CDR3. V was cut by 6 bases and J by 4 bases, with 10 bases left in between. TCRdb used MiXCR to reprocess the reads, holding one entry per CDR3 protein. The sample records some 590,000 distinct CDR3 sequences, roughly 43% being singletons. The sample consisted of cultured PBMCs, taken from culture after CMV antigen stimulation. The chain has TRBV12-3 or TRBV12-4 and TRBJ1-5; TRBD1 is a possible D gene (6 bases). The source of this sequence is a human donor in good health (CMV status not recorded). Some clones in this sample may be carry-over from other donors' samples. The CDR3 loop is CASRQGQNQPQHF. The CDR3, as DNA: TGTGCCAGCAGACAGGGACAAAATCAGCCCCAGCATTTT.